This record concerns one TCR beta chain sequence. No cognate antigen has been identified for it. The protocol used for the library was the immunoSEQ multiplex PCR assay. A mixture of 60 forward primers for TCR Vbeta segments and 13 reverse primers for TCR Jbeta segments was used in the multiplex PCR. Amplification of the CDR3 region of rearranged TCR beta genes was performed with a multiplex PCR assay on genomic DNA. The amplified TCR beta libraries were sequenced on the Illumina HiSeq System as 87-base-pair reads. The paper's processing steps were these. A later analysis tallied 70 million to 100 million unique TCR beta chains across the 610 or so repertoires, and some 10 million of those chains were shared by two or more donors. To remove PCR and sequencing errors, raw reads were error-corrected and collapsed into unique sequences using a nearest-neighbor algorithm that merged closely related sequences. Alignment of CDR3 sequences to IMGT reference sequences was used to assign V, D and J gene segments. For a sequence to be retained, a match of at least six nucleotides to both a V gene segment and a J gene segment was required. Rearrangements were called productive when the CDR3 lacked stop codons and stayed in frame with V and J; all others were non-productive. CDR3 was defined according to IMGT convention as the region running from the second conserved V-encoded cysteine to the conserved J-encoded phenylalanine. The earlier analysis of about 530 of the donors excluded any sequence lacking an unambiguous match to a single V gene segment. An earlier analysis of a few hundred of the donors called V segments functional above 56.7% productive rearrangements and segregating when the between-donor standard deviation exceeded 5%. A statistical classification framework was built to diagnose cytomegalovirus status from the catalog of TCR beta chain sequences. V and J gene assignment, in a later analysis, came from comparing TCR nucleotide sequences with IMGT/GENE-DB human TR gene sequences. In a later analysis, CDR3 sequences and most-parsimonious VDJ recombination scenarios were assigned using the TCRdist pipeline. In a later analysis, each TCR beta chain was defined by its CDR3 amino acid sequence together with its V-gene family, and reads without a unique V-gene family were excluded. To address suspected cross-contamination and a sequencing artifact, a later analysis removed over 500 highly shared, low-generation-probability nucleotide sequences. For each public chain, a later analysis derived a clonal expansion index from normalized ranks of inferred template counts within each repertoire. In a later analysis, generation probabilities were computed with a VDJ recombination model fitted to out-of-frame rearrangements, and the resulting probabilities were checked against IGoR. In a later analysis, TCR-TCR, TCR-HLA and TCR-CMV co-occurrence was scored with hypergeometric tests, and a repertoire-size bias correction was applied to TCR pairs. To estimate false discovery rates, a later analysis permuted the HLA or CMV assignments 20 times. In a later analysis, co-occurring TCRs were grouped using DBSCAN, with TCRdist sequence similarity added in when clustering inside HLA-allele-positive subsets. Repertoires with fewer than 30,000 or more than 120,000 public chains, plus five repertoires with anomalous nucleotide sharing, were excluded from co-occurrence clustering. The table comes from immuneACCESS by way of TCRdb, which keeps in-frame sequences with V and J called. Part of the clones is missing from these tables; in studies checked, under half for an unresolved V gene and the rest for unknown reasons. The D gene and trimming were derived from the DNA, and the V and J assignments and clone size from that table. Per the sample table, the count is around 26,000 clones. Approximately 16% of the sample is taken by the ten largest.

The data derive from a study of cytomegalovirus exposure and HLA in healthy donors (dated by TCRdb to about 2017). About the investigation overall: An earlier analysis of more than 550 of the donors reported 276 Gb of sequence data and around 100 million unique TCR beta sequences obtained from around 180 million T cells. Donor age, sex, ethnicity and CMV serostatus were compiled alongside the repertoire data. Along with the approximately 700-subject first cohort, a separate validation cohort of approximately 110 different subjects was used. To study patterns of TCR occurrence, a later analysis re-analyzed previously published TCR beta repertoires from around 700 donors and added high-resolution HLA genotyping. To decide whether each TCR beta V gene segment behaved as functional or pseudogenic, an earlier analysis of some 540 of the donors relied on high-throughput TCR beta sequencing. Typing coverage varied by locus: roughly 629-640 donors for A, B, C, DRB1 and DQB1; around 560 for DQA1; over 600 for DPA1; more than 450 for DPB1. Of the approximately 370 genotyped donors, 65% to 90% were placed in the genetic ancestry cluster associated with self-reported Caucasian donors. On average, 235,054 unique TCR beta nucleotide sequences were sequenced per donor among several hundred genotyped donors of the cohort, with roughly 18% of those sequences being non-productive. The study combined high-throughput TCR immunosequencing, statistical association of individual TCRs with disease status, and machine learning to predict cytomegalovirus infection status. HLA typing covered class I and class II loci at four-digit resolution. All discovery cohort repertoires had been generated using a single sequencing platform. The study was designed to test whether signatures of past pathogen exposure could be identified by cataloging public T cell receptors. Rather than drawing on any new phenotypic data, the later analysis identified candidate immune exposures from TCR beta sequences and the way those sequences occurred across donors. An early release that covered 640 HLA-typed donors contained 300 to 350 gigabases of sequencing data and tens of millions of unique TCR sequences. The study profiled the T cell repertoires of hundreds of subjects by immunosequencing and related them to cytomegalovirus serostatus. Because of strong linkage in the cohort, four or five DR-DQ haplotypes were treated as single units for association and clustering. A later genetic analysis used genome-wide SNP genotypes for about 65% of the 666 donors, treating that subset as a discovery cohort. Study-wide conclusions, independent of this receptor: According to a later analysis, parvovirus B19, influenza, CMV and Epstein-Barr virus appeared linked to several top co-occurrence clusters. An earlier analysis of approximately 530 of the donors showed that most TCR beta V segments appeared in productive rearrangements either about 87% or about 30% of the time, which broadly matched IMGT annotations. Across donors, most TCR sequences were observed very rarely, whereas some public TCRs were present in many individuals. Compared with the roughly 700-donor mean, donors in an Asian-associated ancestry cluster had fewer N-insertions in productive TCRs, according to a later genetic analysis. A later analysis found that HLA-associated TCR beta chains were more clonally expanded and had lower generation probabilities than equally common non-associated chains. Some IMGT-functional V segments, including TRBV6-2 and TRBV6-3, could not be distinguished by the 87-base-pair reads and were therefore excluded. A group of highly shared sequence variants was considered likely to be a technical artifact of the sequencing pipeline. Specific HLA alleles were associated with some 15,000 TCR beta sequences at a false discovery rate of 0.05 in a later analysis. The study gave a list of under 200 TCR beta chains associated with cytomegalovirus. According to a later analysis, most CMV-associated TCR beta chains appeared to be HLA-restricted, and the HLA associations seemed to be driven largely by CMV exposure. In this cohort, only TCR beta chains were sequenced, and detectable features were limited by the absence of alpha or paired-chain data. Three of the identified cytomegalovirus-associated TCR beta chains were confirmed in vitro to be specific for cytomegalovirus antigens. A later genetic analysis associated a missense DCLRE1C variant with V-gene and J-gene trimming of TCR beta chains, and an independent cohort replicated the association. The only immune exposure information available for the cohort was CMV serostatus. Cytomegalovirus status was reported to be diagnosed by the classifier with high specificity and sensitivity in both the original and validation cohorts. Because counts were too low, 15 to 20 rarely observed V segments, including chromosome 9 orphons, were excluded from the earlier analysis of around 640 of the donors. In a later analysis, TCR association rates were found to vary across HLA loci, with the most associated TCRs seen for DRB1 alleles and the fewest for HLA-C alleles. A further reported finding was that TCR beta sequences accurately predicted the HLA-A and HLA-B alleles for most subjects in the first cohort. According to the authors, the approach could potentially be generalized to other disease states and immunological phenotypes. Correlated functional status among segregating V segments might be attributable to linkage disequilibrium, but an unknown experimental factor could not be ruled out. HLA typing was unavailable for some donors at each locus, so association tests used only the typed subset. Roughly uniform sequencing depth across donors was assumed in presence/absence analyses, although this assumption may not hold. When HLA alleles, especially DR and DQ, strongly co-occurred, attributing TCR associations to individual alleles was difficult.

CDR1 and CDR2 are read off the germline V gene as MDHEN and SYDVKM. V is cut by 3 bases and J by 7 bases, and the space between the germline ends is 18 bases. Including the terminal cysteine and phenylalanine, the CDR3 comprises 15 residues. Of the read, only the CDR3 DNA is kept; its 45 bases are in frame from base 1. The cohort consisted of 666 healthy bone marrow donors. At the time of sampling, every cohort member was nominally healthy, though immune exposures that went unrecorded were likely present. The donor tested CMV seropositive, placing the donor among the roughly 300 seropositive members of the cohort. Each donor provided a peripheral blood sample, and peripheral blood mononuclear cells were used for TCR beta sequencing. The Qiagen DNeasy Blood Extraction Kit was used to extract genomic DNA from the blood cell samples.

Material for sequencing was PBMCs. This clonotype was obtained from a male donor in good health and CMV-seropositive. The rearrangement joined TRBV28 to TRBJ1-1, with the D gene too uncertain to name. The nucleotide sequence is TGTGCCAGCAGTTTTATCTTGGTGACTGGAAGTGAAGCTTTCTTT. The resulting protein is CASSFILVTGSEAFF.